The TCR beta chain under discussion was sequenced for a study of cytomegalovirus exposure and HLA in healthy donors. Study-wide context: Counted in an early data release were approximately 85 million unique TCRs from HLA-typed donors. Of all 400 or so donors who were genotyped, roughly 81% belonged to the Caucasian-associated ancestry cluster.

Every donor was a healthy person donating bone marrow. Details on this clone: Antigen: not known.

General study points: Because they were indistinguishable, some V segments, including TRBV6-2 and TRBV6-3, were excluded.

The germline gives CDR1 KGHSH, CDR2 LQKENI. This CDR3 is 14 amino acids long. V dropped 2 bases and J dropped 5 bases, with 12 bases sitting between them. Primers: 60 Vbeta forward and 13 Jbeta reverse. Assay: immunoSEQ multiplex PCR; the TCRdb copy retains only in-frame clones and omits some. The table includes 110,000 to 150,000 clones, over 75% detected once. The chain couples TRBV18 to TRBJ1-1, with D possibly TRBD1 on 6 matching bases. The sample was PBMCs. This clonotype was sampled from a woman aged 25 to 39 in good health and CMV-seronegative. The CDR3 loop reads CASSPNRESTEAFF. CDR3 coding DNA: TGTGCCAGCTCACCAAACAGGGAAAGTACTGAAGCTTTCTTT.